This T cell receptor (beta chain) was documented in a study of radiotherapy plus CTLA-4 blockade in lung cancer. Study background: Across the patients, objective responses occurred in approximately 19%, and disease control in roughly 33%.

Trimming pared 3 bases from V and 5 bases from J, leaving 11 bases between. Germline CDR1 and CDR2: KGHSH and LQKENI. The CDR3 has 14 residues. With respect to this clone: Its antigen is unknown.

Ipilimumab CTLA-4 blockade and focal radiation were given to patients with chemo-refractory metastatic non-small-cell lung cancer. Study-wide results and caveats: Reportedly, early blood T cell clone dynamics best predicted response, with interferon-beta. Radiotherapy plus ipilimumab was followed by expansion in blood of tumor-derived TCR clones.

TCRdb keeps only in-frame clones here, not all; method: immunoSEQ multiplex PCR. The table has roughly 90,000 clones, roughly 88% seen once. The chain combines TRBV18 with TRBJ1-5; perhaps TRBD1 as D (5 bases). This clonotype was obtained from a human donor with non-small cell lung cancer that progressed on radiotherapy plus ipilimumab. Source: peripheral blood, taken from a patient treated with radiotherapy plus ipilimumab. CDR3 sequence reads: CASSPSGSDQPQHF. The CDR3 nucleotides read TGTGCCAGCTCACCTTCAGGGAGCGATCAGCCCCAGCATTTT.